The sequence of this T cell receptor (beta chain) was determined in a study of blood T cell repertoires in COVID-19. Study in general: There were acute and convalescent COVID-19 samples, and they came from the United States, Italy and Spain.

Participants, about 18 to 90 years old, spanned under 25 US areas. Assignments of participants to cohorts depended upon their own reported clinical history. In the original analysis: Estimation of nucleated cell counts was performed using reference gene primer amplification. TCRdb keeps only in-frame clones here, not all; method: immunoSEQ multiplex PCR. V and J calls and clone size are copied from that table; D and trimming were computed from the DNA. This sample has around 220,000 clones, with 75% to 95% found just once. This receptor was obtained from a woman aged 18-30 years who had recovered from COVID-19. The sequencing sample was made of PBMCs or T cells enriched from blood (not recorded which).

The CDR3 coding sequence is TGTGCCAGCAGCAAACAGGACCGGGACTCTGACTATGGCTACACCTTC. As protein: CASSKQDRDSDYGYTF. The chain combines TRBV11-3 with TRBJ1-2, with D tentatively TRBD1 (5 bases). The CDR3 is 16 residues long. V was cut by 5 bases and J by 3 bases, with 19 bases left in between. Germline V gene sequence: CDR1 SGHNT, CDR2 YENEEA.